This T cell receptor beta chain was recovered during a study of metastatic and nonmetastatic thyroid tumors. Study findings and constraints: A significant increase in TCR beta diversity was reportedly seen in malignant thyroid tumors relative to benign nodules, in blood and tumor.

The germline V gene has CDR1 MNHEY and CDR2 SVGAGI. This CDR3 spans 15 amino acids. Trimming at V came to 5 bases and at J to 8 bases, leaving 5 bases not matched to a gene. Patients underwent thyroid surgery, and none had received any treatment before it. Per the original data handling: Across clinicopathological groups, CDR3 differences served as the basis for building a distant-metastasis classifier for papillary thyroid cancer. TCRdb reanalyzed the PCR reads via MiXCR. TCRdb, rather than the study authors, made the V and J calls. The sample gives about 15,000 clones, 20% to 25% of which show up once; around 7.2% is in the top ten. This clone showed up just a few times. Its antigen is unidentified.

The source is a female donor with papillary thyroid cancer or a benign thyroid nodule (not recorded which). Some clones in this sample may be carry-over from other donors' samples. The sequenced sample consisted of tumor tissue. The chain recombines TRBV6-5 with TRBJ1-6, with TRBD1 identical over 11 bases. The CDR3 sequence is CASSRPGQGDSPLHF. The CDR3 bases are TGTGCCAGCAGTCGACCGGGACAGGGGGATTCACCCCTCCACTTT.